This is a list of T cell receptor beta chains from one sample in a study of a mutant IDH1 vaccine in newly diagnosed glioma. Clones were sequenced by immunoSEQ multiplex PCR, and TCRdb holds only the in-frame ones, with some missing. Of some 60,000 clones in the sample, just under 90% were seen once. These receptors have no identified antigens. The source material was PBMCs, sampled from a glioma patient whose treatment included an IDH1 peptide vaccine. These receptors came from a woman aged 35 to 49 with glioma. Each CDR3 is given with its conserved first and last residue. Each record gives: V gene, clone size, J gene, D gene, CDR3 DNA, CDR3 protein. D genes are given only for firm matches. Clone sizes are given selectively: once, few, many, or a class where the clone is expanded.

v_gene: TRBV4-1; abundance: few; j_gene: TRBJ1-1; d_gene: .; CDR3nt: TGCGCCAGCAGCCAAGATGAACAGGACACTGAAGCTTTCTTT; CDR3aa: CASSQDEQDTEAFF
v_gene: TRBV14; abundance: .; j_gene: TRBJ2-3; d_gene: .; CDR3nt: TGTGCCAGCAGCCAAGGAGCCTCCCGGGTGGGGGATACGCAGTATTTT; CDR3aa: CASSQGASRVGDTQYF
v_gene: TRBV30; abundance: .; j_gene: TRBJ2-5; d_gene: .; CDR3nt: TGTGCCTGGAGTGTCGGGGAGGCCCAGTACTTC; CDR3aa: CAWSVGEAQYF
v_gene: TRBV19; abundance: .; j_gene: TRBJ1-1; d_gene: .; CDR3nt: TGTGCCAGTAGTATGCAGAGGAACACTGAAGCTTTCTTT; CDR3aa: CASSMQRNTEAFF
v_gene: TRBV5-6; abundance: .; j_gene: TRBJ2-3; d_gene: .; CDR3nt: TGTGCCAGCAGCTTGGAGGGGGTAGGCACGCAGTATTTT; CDR3aa: CASSLEGVGTQYF
v_gene: TRBV5-1; abundance: .; j_gene: TRBJ2-5; d_gene: TRBD1; CDR3nt: TGCGCCAGCAGCCTCCCCTGGACAGGGGACTCCCAAGAGACCCAGTACTTC; CDR3aa: CASSLPWTGDSQETQYF
v_gene: TRBV6-5; abundance: .; j_gene: TRBJ1-1; d_gene: .; CDR3nt: TGTGCCAGCAGTTCGGTGGGGAGTGAAGCTTTCTTT; CDR3aa: CASSSVGSEAFF
v_gene: TRBV2; abundance: .; j_gene: TRBJ1-6; d_gene: .; CDR3nt: TGTGCCAGCAGTGGGGCAGTTAGTTCACCCCTCCACTTT; CDR3aa: CASSGAVSSPLHF
v_gene: TRBV29-1; abundance: .; j_gene: TRBJ2-3; d_gene: .; CDR3nt: TGCAGCGTTGAACCCTACCTGGACCTAAACACAGATACGCAGTATTTT; CDR3aa: CSVEPYLDLNTDTQYF
v_gene: TRBV7-6; abundance: .; j_gene: TRBJ2-7; d_gene: .; CDR3nt: TGTGCCAGCAGCTCCTCTCACCTGGACGCGGGAAGACGGGGAGAGCAGTACTTC; CDR3aa: CASSSSHLDAGRRGEQYF
v_gene: TRBV27; abundance: .; j_gene: TRBJ2-7; d_gene: TRBD1; CDR3nt: TGTGCCAGCAGGGGGCCGGGACAGGGTAGGTACGAGCAGTACTTC; CDR3aa: CASRGPGQGRYEQYF
v_gene: TRBV6-5; abundance: .; j_gene: TRBJ1-2; d_gene: .; CDR3nt: TGTGCCAGCAGTTACCGTAGCCTTTCGGGTGATGGCTACACCTTC; CDR3aa: CASSYRSLSGDGYTF
v_gene: TRBV5-4; abundance: .; j_gene: TRBJ1-3; d_gene: .; CDR3nt: TGTGCCAGCAGCCTCTCTGGAAACACCATATATTTT; CDR3aa: CASSLSGNTIYF
v_gene: TRBV5-6; abundance: few; j_gene: TRBJ2-3; d_gene: .; CDR3nt: TGTGCCAGCAGCTTGTTTGGGGGGCGGAGCACAGATACGCAGTATTTT; CDR3aa: CASSLFGGRSTDTQYF
v_gene: TRBV28; abundance: few; j_gene: TRBJ2-1; d_gene: TRBD2; CDR3nt: TGTGCCAGCAGCGGGACTAGCGGGAGCAATGAGCAGTTCTTC; CDR3aa: CASSGTSGSNEQFF